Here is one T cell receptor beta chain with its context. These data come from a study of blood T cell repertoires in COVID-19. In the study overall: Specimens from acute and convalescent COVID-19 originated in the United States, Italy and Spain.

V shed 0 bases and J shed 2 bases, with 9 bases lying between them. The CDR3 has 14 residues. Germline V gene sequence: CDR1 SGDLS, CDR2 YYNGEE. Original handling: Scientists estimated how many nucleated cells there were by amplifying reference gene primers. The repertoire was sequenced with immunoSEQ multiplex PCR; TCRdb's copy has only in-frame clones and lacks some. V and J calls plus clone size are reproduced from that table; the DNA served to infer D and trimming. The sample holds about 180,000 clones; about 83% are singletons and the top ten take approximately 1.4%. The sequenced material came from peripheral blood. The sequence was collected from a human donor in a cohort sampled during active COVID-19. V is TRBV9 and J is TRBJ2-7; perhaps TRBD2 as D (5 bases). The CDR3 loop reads CASSVGGDTYEQYF. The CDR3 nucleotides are TGTGCCAGCAGCGTAGGGGGAGACACCTACGAGCAGTACTTC.